Shown below are 6 T cell receptor beta chains from a single sample sequenced in a study of cytomegalovirus exposure and HLA in healthy donors. PCR amplification relied on 60 Vbeta primers (plus 13 Jbeta primers). Clones were read by immunoSEQ multiplex PCR, and TCRdb kept only the in-frame ones, dropping some. This table has 100,000 or so clones, roughly 70% appearing once. The specimen was PBMCs. The receptors were sampled from a man aged 35 to 55 in good health and CMV-seropositive.

This chain uses TRBV6-5 with TRBJ2-7; possibly TRBD2 for D (6 bases). The V gene's germline CDR1 is MNHEY and CDR2 SVGAGI. The CDR3 contains 13 residues. Between the trimmed V and J ends, which lost 5 bases and 4 bases, there was a span of 12 bases. The CDR3: CASSPGLTYEQYF. In DNA, the CDR3 is TGTGCCAGCAGTCCGGGACTTACATACGAGCAGTACTTC.

The rearrangement links TRBV5-1 to TRBJ1-2; unclear D gene. The CDR3 spans 14 residues. Trimming stripped 5 bases from V and 8 bases from J, with 19 bases between. CDR1 is SGHRS, CDR2 YFSETQ, per germline. This chain's CDR3 is CASRSLFGGEGYTF. Here the CDR3 DNA reads TGCGCCAGCAGGAGTTTATTTGGCGGGGAAGGCTACACCTTC.

V and J are TRBV10-3 and TRBJ1-1, with 8 bases aligning to TRBD1. The germline CDR1 and CDR2 sequences are ENHRY and SYGVKD. The CDR3 contains 15 residues. V shed 5 bases and J 5 bases; nucleotides not matched to a gene: 10. The CDR3 DNA is TGTGCCATCAGTACAGGACAGGGTGTAGAAACTGAAGCTTTCTTT. Its protein product is CAISTGQGVETEAFF.

The gene calls are TRBV5-4 and TRBJ2-7; TRBD1 agrees at 8 bases. The CDR3 extends over 12 amino acids. The germline V gene encodes CDR1 SGHNT and CDR2 YYREEE (reference sequence). Trimming took 4 bases from V and 6 from J; bases not matched to a gene: 3. The CDR3 reads CASSADRAEQYF. CDR3 nucleotide sequence: TGTGCCAGCAGCGCGGACAGGGCCGAGCAGTACTTC.

V and J are TRBV9 and TRBJ2-7; no clear D gene. Trimming left V 3 bases short and J 0 bases short, with 7 bases between. CDR1 is SGDLS and CDR2 is YYNGEE in the germline V gene. The CDR3 totals 13 residues. The CDR3, as DNA: TGTGCCAGCAGCGGACTCAGCTCCTACGAGCAGTACTTC. Translation: CASSGLSSYEQYF.

The V gene is TRBV5-1, the J gene TRBJ2-2; 12 nucleotides line up with TRBD2. Germline loops: CDR1 SGHRS, CDR2 YFSETQ. This CDR3 comprises 16 residues. V was pared by 4 bases and J by 4 bases, with 5 bases of the junction left unmatched. CDR3 residues: CASSTGLAGLTGELFF. In DNA, the CDR3 is TGCGCCAGCAGCACAGGACTAGCGGGACTCACCGGGGAGCTGTTTTTT.